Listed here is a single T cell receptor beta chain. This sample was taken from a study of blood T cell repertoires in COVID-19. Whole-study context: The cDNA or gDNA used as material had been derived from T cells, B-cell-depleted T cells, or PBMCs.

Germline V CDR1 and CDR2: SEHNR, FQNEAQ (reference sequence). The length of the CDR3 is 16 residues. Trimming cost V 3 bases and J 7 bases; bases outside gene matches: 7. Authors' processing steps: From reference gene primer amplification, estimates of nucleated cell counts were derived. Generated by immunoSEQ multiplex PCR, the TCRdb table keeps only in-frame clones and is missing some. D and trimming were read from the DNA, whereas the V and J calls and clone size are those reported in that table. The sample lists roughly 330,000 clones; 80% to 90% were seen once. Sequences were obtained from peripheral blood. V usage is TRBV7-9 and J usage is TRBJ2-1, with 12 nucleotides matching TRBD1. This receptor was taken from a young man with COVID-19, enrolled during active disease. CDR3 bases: TGTGCCAGCAGCTTGCCGGGACAGGGGGCTGGGAATGAGCAGTTCTTC. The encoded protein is CASSLPGQGAGNEQFF.